This TCR beta chain was obtained from a study of cytomegalovirus exposure and HLA in healthy donors. The primer mix had 60 Vbeta and 13 Jbeta primers. Measured with immunoSEQ multiplex PCR; TCRdb has only the in-frame clones, and not every one. Of about 140,000 clones listed, roughly 82% were seen once; the top ten hold roughly 3.2%. This clone was picked up a small number of times. The CDR3 runs 14 residues. Germline CDR1 reads MGHRA; CDR2 reads YSYEKL. The V end was cut by 1 base, the J end by 1 base, with 7 bases between. The sample taken for sequencing was PBMCs. The V gene is TRBV4-1, the J gene TRBJ2-5; unclear D gene. This receptor was taken from a man younger than 30 in good health and CMV-seropositive. CDR3 coding DNA: TGCGCCAGCAGCCAAGGTCCAATCCAAGAGACCCAGTACTTC. Its protein product is CASSQGPIQETQYF.